These 2 T cell receptor beta chains were all obtained from the same sample, sequenced in a study of spatial heterogeneity in lung cancer (dated by TCRdb to the late 2010s). This sample's time point label indicates: sample taken at primary tumor resection. TCR sequencing used whole RNA extracted from tumor and nontumor lung tissue, or from cryopreserved PBMC samples, without cell sorting. The library was generated by 5' RACE. Sequencing was performed on a NextSeq 500. Clones were called with MiXCR by TCRdb after fastp trimmed the public reads at Q25, and only in-frame beta chains were retained. Rows with one shared CDR3 protein collapse into an entry with the most common genes and DNA. This sample gives 4,500 to 6,000 distinct CDR3 sequences in total; roughly a sixth of them show up just once. Clones ranked in the top ten supply roughly 6.3% of the sample. Material: PBMCs, obtained at surgery. The source is a male donor with early-stage non-small cell lung cancer.

This clonotype is judged medium-sized. The rearrangement uses TRBV20-1 and TRBJ2-1; TRBD2 aligns across 12 bases. The CDR3 is made up of 15 amino acids. From germline, CDR1 is DFQATT and CDR2 SNEGSKA (reference sequence). V gave up 6 bases and J gave up 6 bases; unmatched junction bases: 9. The CDR3 DNA sequence: TGCAGTGCGAATCCCCTAGCGGGGGGGGTCAATGAGCAGTTCTTC. Protein: CSANPLAGGVNEQFF.

This clonotype is deemed medium-sized. This chain joins TRBV7-6 and TRBJ2-7; D is unresolved. The CDR3 runs 12 residues. Germline CDR1 is SGHVS and CDR2 is FNYEAQ. The V gene lost 3 bases and the J gene lost 6 bases, with 9 bases spanning the gap. The CDR3: CASSLERSEQYF. The CDR3 DNA sequence: TGTGCCAGCAGCTTGGAGCGAAGCGAGCAGTACTTC.